This record looks at one T cell receptor beta chain sequence and its context. Sequenced by immunoSEQ multiplex PCR; TCRdb stores in-frame clones only, minus some. The data hold 700,000 or so clones, with approximately 83% observed a single time. The source of the sample is a study of shared T cell receptors in the human thymus. The V end lost 4 bases, the J end lost 2 bases, and 12 bases lay between the germline ends. This CDR3 spans 14 amino acids. These records were also assigned to another study, of human thymus T cells. That paper notes: Donors were healthy Finnish babies undergoing corrective operations for congenital heart defects. Resected material from corrective heart surgery provided the thymus tissue analysed. Apparent bias marked the V and J gene usage of thymic and blood repertoires. There were highly overlapping thymic repertoires among unrelated individuals, as related research reported.

The rearrangement uses TRBV6-7 and TRBJ2-7; D is possibly TRBD2 (5 bases). TRBV6-7 carries the ORF label, with uncertain function. The specimen was thymocytes. The receptor's source is a girl younger than two with a congenital heart defect. The CDR3 nucleotides are TGTGCCAGCAGTTTTCTCGACTACCCCTACGAGCAGTACTTC. This gives the protein CASSFLDYPYEQYF.